These T cell receptor beta chains were read from a single sample in a study of spatial heterogeneity in lung cancer. TCRdb called the 5' RACE reads again in MiXCR, with one record for every CDR3 protein. The table lists under 4,500 distinct CDR3 sequences, around 6.7% of them singletons. The sample here was lung tumor tissue, taken at surgery. These receptors originate from a male donor with early-stage non-small cell lung cancer. Both conserved end residues are trimmed from each CDR3. The order of the fields is V gene, CDR3 protein.

v_gene: TRBV5-4; CDR3aa: ASSLQGVLVNEQF
v_gene: TRBV28; CDR3aa: ASSEQGGATEAF
v_gene: TRBV6-1; CDR3aa: ASSLSRTGGTEAF
v_gene: TRBV5-1; CDR3aa: ASSLRRNPHGYT
v_gene: TRBV12-3/TRBV12-4; CDR3aa: ASSSHRSWTRGETQY
v_gene: TRBV5-1; CDR3aa: ASSLEWRAPESPLH
v_gene: TRBV5-8; CDR3aa: ASRDRRGGNEQF
v_gene: TRBV10-3; CDR3aa: ALSGTSFPENEQF
v_gene: TRBV6-5; CDR3aa: ASSYSNRDSYGYT
v_gene: TRBV2; CDR3aa: ARRGTNTGELF
v_gene: TRBV28; CDR3aa: ASRRRYNSPLH
v_gene: TRBV12-3/TRBV12-4; CDR3aa: ASSLLAEETQY
v_gene: TRBV12-3/TRBV12-4; CDR3aa: ASRLTGELF
v_gene: TRBV12-3/TRBV12-4; CDR3aa: ASSSNIGDYGYT
v_gene: TRBV20-1; CDR3aa: SASRLVSYEQY
v_gene: TRBV30; CDR3aa: AWSVAYGYT
v_gene: TRBV11-2; CDR3aa: ASSPTGGTKNIQY